This TCR beta chain was sequenced for a study of T cells in Graves' hyperthyroidism and ophthalmopathy. Study-wide results and limits: The blood repertoire included most of the expanded thyroid clonotypes above 0.001. Ophthalmopathy was told apart from stable hyperthyroidism by a 13 V-J model.

This clonotype came up a few times. Its target is unknown. Amplification of TCR beta CDR3 regions used RNA as the template. The TCR CDR3 was amplified in a first-round RT-PCR using the HTBI primer set. TCRdb called the multiplex PCR reads again in MiXCR, with one record for every CDR3 protein. The sample lists about 660,000 distinct CDR3 sequences, just under 45% occurring once. The clonotype originates from an adult man with Graves' disease, either hyperthyroidism or ophthalmopathy (not recorded which). The sequencing sample was made of peripheral blood or thyroid tissue (not recorded which).

DNA of the CDR3: TGTGCCAGCAGTTTTTCACAGGGTGGACGGTCACCCCTCCACTTT. It translates to CASSFSQGGRSPLHF. This sequence joins TRBV7-9 and TRBJ1-6; D is possibly TRBD1 (6 bases). Trimming shortened V by 6 bases and J by 10 bases, and 19 bases separated the two germline ends. Germline V lookup: CDR1 SEHNR, CDR2 FQNEAQ (reference sequence). The CDR3 has 15 residues.